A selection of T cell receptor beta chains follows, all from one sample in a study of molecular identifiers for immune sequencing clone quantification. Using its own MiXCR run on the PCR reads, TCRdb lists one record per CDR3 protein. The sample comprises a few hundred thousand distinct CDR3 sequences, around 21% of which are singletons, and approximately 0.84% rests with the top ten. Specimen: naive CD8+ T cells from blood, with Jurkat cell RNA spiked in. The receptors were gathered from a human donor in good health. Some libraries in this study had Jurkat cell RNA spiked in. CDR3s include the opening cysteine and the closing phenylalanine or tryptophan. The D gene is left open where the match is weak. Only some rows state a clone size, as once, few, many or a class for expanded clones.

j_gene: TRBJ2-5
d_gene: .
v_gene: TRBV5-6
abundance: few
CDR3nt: TGTGCCAGCAGCTTGGGTAGCCTTCAAGAGACCCAGTACTTC
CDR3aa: CASSLGSLQETQYF

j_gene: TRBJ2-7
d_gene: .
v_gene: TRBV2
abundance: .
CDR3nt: TGTGCCAGCAGTCGTTCCGGGTACGAGCAGTACTTC
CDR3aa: CASSRSGYEQYF

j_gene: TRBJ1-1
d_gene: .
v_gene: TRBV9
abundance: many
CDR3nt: TGTGCCAGCAGCGCCGCAGGGTTAACTGAAGCTTTCTTT
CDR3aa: CASSAAGLTEAFF

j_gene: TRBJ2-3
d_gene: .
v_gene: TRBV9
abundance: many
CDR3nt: TGTGCCAGCAGCGGAACAGGCACAGATACGCAGTATTTT
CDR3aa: CASSGTGTDTQYF

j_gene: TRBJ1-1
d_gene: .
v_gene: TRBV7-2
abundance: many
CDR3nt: TGTGCCAGCAATCAATGGCTGGGTACTGAAGCTTTCTTT
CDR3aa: CASNQWLGTEAFF

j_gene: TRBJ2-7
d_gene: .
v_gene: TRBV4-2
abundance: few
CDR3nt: TGTGCCAGCAGCCAAGAAGTGGGGACCTACGAGCAGTACTTC
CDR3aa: CASSQEVGTYEQYF

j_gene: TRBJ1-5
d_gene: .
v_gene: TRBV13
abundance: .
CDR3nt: TGTGCCAGCAGCCCGGGACCGATCAATCAGCCCCAGCATTTT
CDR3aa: CASSPGPINQPQHF

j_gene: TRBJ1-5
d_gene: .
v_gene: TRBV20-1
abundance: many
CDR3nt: TGCAGTGCTAGAGATCGAAGTTTTAGCAATCAGCCCCAGCATTTT
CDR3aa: CSARDRSFSNQPQHF

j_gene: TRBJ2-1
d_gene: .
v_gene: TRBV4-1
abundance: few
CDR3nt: TGCGCCAGCAGCCAAGAACTAAGCAGTTTCTGGGGTGAGCAGTTCTTC
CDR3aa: CASSQELSSFWGEQFF

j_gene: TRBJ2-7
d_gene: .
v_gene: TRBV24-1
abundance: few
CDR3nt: TGTGCCACCAGTGATTCGACGACTCCCCAGGGGGGTGAGCAGTACTTC
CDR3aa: CATSDSTTPQGGEQYF

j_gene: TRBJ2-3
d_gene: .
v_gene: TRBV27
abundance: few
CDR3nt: TGTGCCAGCAGTTCGATCTTAGCGGAAATCACAGATACGCAGTATTTT
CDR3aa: CASSSILAEITDTQYF

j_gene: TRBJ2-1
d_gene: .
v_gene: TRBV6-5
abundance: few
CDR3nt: TGTGCCAGCAGTTACTCGCAGGGGAGCTCCTACAATGAGCAGTTCTTC
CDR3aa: CASSYSQGSSYNEQFF

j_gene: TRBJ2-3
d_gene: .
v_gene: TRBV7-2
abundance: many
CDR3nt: TGTGCCAGCAGCGATACAGGGTGGTTAGATACGCAGTATTTT
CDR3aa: CASSDTGWLDTQYF

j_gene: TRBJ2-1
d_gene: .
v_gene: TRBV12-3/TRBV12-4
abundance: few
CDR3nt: TGTGCCAGCAGTTTAAATCGGAACAGGGAGCAGTTCTTC
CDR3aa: CASSLNRNREQFF

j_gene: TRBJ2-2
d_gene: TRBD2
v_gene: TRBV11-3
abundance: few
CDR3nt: TGTGCCAGCAGCTTACGGGGACTAGGGCTGGCCGGGGAGCTGTTTTTT
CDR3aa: CASSLRGLGLAGELFF

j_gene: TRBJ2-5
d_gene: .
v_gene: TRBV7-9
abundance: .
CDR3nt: TGTGCCAGCAGTTCACGTCGGGACGACCAAGAGACCCAGTACTTC
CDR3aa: CASSSRRDDQETQYF

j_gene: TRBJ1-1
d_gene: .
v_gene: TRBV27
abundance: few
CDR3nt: TGTGCCAGCAGTTCTCCGGGACAAATGTTGGAAGCTTTCTTT
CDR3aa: CASSSPGQMLEAFF